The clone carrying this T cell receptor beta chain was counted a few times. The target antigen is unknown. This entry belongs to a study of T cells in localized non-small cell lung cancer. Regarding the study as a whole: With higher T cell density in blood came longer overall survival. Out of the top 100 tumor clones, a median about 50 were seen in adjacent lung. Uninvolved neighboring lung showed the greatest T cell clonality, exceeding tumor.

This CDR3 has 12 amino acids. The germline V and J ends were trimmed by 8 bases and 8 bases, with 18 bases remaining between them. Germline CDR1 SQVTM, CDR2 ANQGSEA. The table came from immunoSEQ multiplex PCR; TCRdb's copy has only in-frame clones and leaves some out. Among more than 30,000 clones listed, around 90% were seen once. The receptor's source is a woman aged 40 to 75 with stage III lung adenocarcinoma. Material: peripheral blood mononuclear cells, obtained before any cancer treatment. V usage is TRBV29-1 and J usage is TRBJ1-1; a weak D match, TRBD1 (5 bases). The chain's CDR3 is CSTQRGTEEAFF. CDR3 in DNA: TGCAGCACCCAACGGGGCACGGAGGAAGCTTTCTTT.